This T cell receptor beta chain was documented in a study of cytomegalovirus exposure and HLA in healthy donors. V lost 5 bases to trimming and J lost 0 bases; unmatched junction nucleotides: 5. Germline-derived CDR1 and CDR2 are SGHTA and FQGNSA. The CDR3 has 16 residues. Findings and limits, study-wide: The study put 150 or so TCR beta chains on its list as cytomegalovirus-associated.

Researchers ran the PCR with 60 Vbeta and 13 Jbeta primers. Sequencing was performed with immunoSEQ multiplex PCR; in TCRdb, only in-frame clones are kept and a portion is missing. This repertoire shows roughly 180,000 clones, just under 80% found once; its top ten account for about 1.3%. Of note for this clone: Its matching antigen is unknown. Other DNA sequences of this sample code for an identical CDR3.

The chain joins TRBV7-2 to TRBJ2-1; 9 bases map to TRBD2. Material: PBMCs. The TCR was taken from a man aged 25-45 years in good health and CMV-seronegative. The DNA for the CDR3 is TGTGCCAGCAGCCTAAATAGCGGGAGCTCCTACAATGAGCAGTTCTTC. This encodes CASSLNSGSSYNEQFF.